Described below is a single TCR beta chain sequence and its context. These data originate in a study of preoperative IRX-2 immunotherapy in early breast cancer. Germline values: CDR1 LGHNT, CDR2 FRNRAP. The CDR3 loop spans 11 amino acids. The treatment is: preoperative locoregional IRX-2 cytokine immunotherapy. Generated by immunoSEQ multiplex PCR, the TCRdb table keeps only in-frame clones and is missing some. The sample lists roughly 2,100 clones; about 81% were seen once. Sample: tumor tissue, taken before IRX-2 immunotherapy. This TCR came from a human donor with breast cancer. The chain recombines TRBV12-5 with TRBJ1-2, with D possibly TRBD1 on 6 matching bases. The CDR3 sequence is CASQGNYGYTF. CDR3 DNA sequence: TGTGCCAGCCAGGGGAACTATGGCTACACCTTC. The whole variable domain, remainder taken from reference TRBV12-5 and TRBJ1-2, is DARVTQTPRHKVTEMGQEVTMRCQPILGHNTVFWYRQTMMQGLELLAYFRNRAPLDDSGMPKDRFSAEMPDATLATLKIQPSEPRDSAVYFCASQGNYGYTFGSGTRLTVV.